This T cell receptor (beta chain) derives from a study of blood T cell repertoires in COVID-19. Only in-frame clones appear in the TCRdb table, and some are missing; sequencing was by immunoSEQ multiplex PCR. The table lists fewer than 70,000 clones, about 90% of them singletons. The CDR3 loop spans 14 amino acids. The germline V gene encodes CDR1 KGHDR and CDR2 SFDVKD. The ends were cut back, 1 base at V and 7 bases at J, with 10 bases in the middle. Enrollment of patients from Seattle took place during active infection, with longitudinal follow-up. The material sequenced was peripheral blood. This chain links TRBV24-1 with TRBJ2-1, with a weak D call TRBD1 (6 bases). This receptor was taken from a man aged 40-50 years with COVID-19, enrolled during active disease. The CDR3 protein is CATSDLYRVNEQFF. CDR3 sequence (DNA): TGTGCCACCAGTGATTTATACAGGGTAAATGAGCAGTTCTTC.